The sequence of this T cell receptor beta chain was determined in a study of PD-1 blockade in classical Hodgkin lymphoma. Study results and limitations: The authors excluded patients who started nivolumab under 1 year after ASCT.

As regards this clone: The antigen is undetermined.

Sequencing was performed with immunoSEQ multiplex PCR; in TCRdb, only in-frame clones are kept and a portion is missing. The sample has some 58,000 clones, roughly nine tenths seen once. As to time point: cycle 4 day 1 (C4D1), after five to seven weeks of nivolumab. Every patient relapsed after autologous stem cell transplantation, and brentuximab vedotin exposure varied. Specimen: peripheral blood mononuclear cells (PBMCs), collected before the fourth cycle of nivolumab. This TCR was recovered from a human donor with classical Hodgkin lymphoma.

The DNA of the CDR3 is TGTGCCAGCAGCGACGGGAGACCCTACGAGCAGTACTTC. It specifies CASSDGRPYEQYF. V usage is TRBV11-2 and J usage is TRBJ2-7; a possible D gene is TRBD2 (6 bases). In germline, CDR1 is SGHAT, CDR2 FQNNGV. The CDR3 totals 13 residues. Between the trimmed V and J ends, which lost 5 bases and 2 bases, there was a span of 10 bases.